The 25 T cell receptor beta chains below were found in one sample sequenced in a study of blood T cells in healthy people across ages. Next came a second PCR, run for about 7 to 12 cycles, which used a sample-barcoded 5' primer along with a J-beta primer mix. TCRdb passed the 5' RACE reads through MiXCR, listing each CDR3 protein once. The table shows approximately 770,000 distinct CDR3 sequences, with roughly 64% occurring only once. The sequencing input was blood. These receptors were collected from a man in his thirties or forties in good health.

The chain joins TRBV13 to TRBJ2-3; 8 nucleotides align to TRBD2. Trimming cost V 6 bases and J 4 bases; bases outside gene matches: 15. This CDR3 has 17 residues. CDR1 and CDR2 from the germline V gene are PRHDT and FYEKMQ (reference sequence). The CDR3 nucleotides are TGTGCCAGCAGGCCGGCTCGGGGGGGCCTTTTGCCAGATACGCAGTATTTT. The encoded protein is CASRPARGGLLPDTQYF.

Concerning this clonotype itself: One base away lies a much larger clone, so this may be a sequencing read error. The chain combines TRBV20-1 with TRBJ2-3, with TRBD1 as a possible D gene (6 bases). Trimming took 0 bases from V and 1 from J, leaving 17 bases between them. Looked up from germline, CDR1 is DFQATT and CDR2 is SNEGSKA (reference sequence). The CDR3 is 17 amino acids. Here the CDR3 DNA reads TGCAGTGCTAGAGATCGTTCCGGGACACGGGGCACAGATACGCAGTATTTT. Its translation is CSARDRSGTRGTDTQYF.

There are a few counts of this clonotype. This chain uses TRBV20-1 with TRBJ2-3; possible D gene TRBD1, 5 bases. Germline-derived CDR1 and CDR2 are DFQATT and SNEGSKA (reference sequence). The CDR3 runs 12 residues. Between the trimmed V and J ends, which lost 6 bases and 1 base, there was a span of 8 bases. CDR3 residues: CSARVGTDTQYF. The CDR3, as DNA: TGCAGTGCCAGGGTAGGCACAGATACGCAGTATTTT.

The chain joins TRBV20-1 to TRBJ2-3; D not resolved. In germline, CDR1 is DFQATT, CDR2 SNEGSKA (reference sequence). The length of the CDR3 is 14 residues. Trimming removed 2 bases from V and 0 bases from J, with 9 bases in between. The CDR3 DNA sequence: TGCAGTGCTAGAAGCAGCAGAAGCACAGATACGCAGTATTTT. As protein: CSARSSRSTDTQYF.

The J gene is TRBJ2-1, the V gene TRBV4-2; D remains ambiguous. V was cut by 0 bases and J by 6 bases, with 3 bases left in between. Germline V gene sequence: CDR1 LGHNA, CDR2 YNFKEQ. This CDR3 comprises 12 residues. The CDR3 DNA sequence: TGTGCCAGCAGCCAAGATATCAATGAGCAGTTCTTC. Translation gives CASSQDINEQFF.

This clonotype has a handful of counts. The genes are TRBV2 and TRBJ2-3; 10 bases align to TRBD2. Germline trimming cut 4 bases from V and 4 bases from J; bases unmatched to any gene: 5. The CDR3 spans 15 residues. CDR1 is SNHLY, CDR2 FYNNEI, per germline. Written as DNA, the CDR3 is TGTGCCAGCAGTGTCCAGGGGACTAGCGCAGATACGCAGTATTTT. It yields the protein CASSVQGTSADTQYF.

The table lists this clonotype with many counts. The chain combines TRBV6-5 with TRBJ2-7, with D possibly being TRBD2 (5 bases). CDR3 size: 14 residues. Germline lookup yields CDR1 MNHEY and CDR2 SVGAGI. Trimming left V 4 bases short and J 3 bases short, with 13 bases between. CDR3 loop: CASSFRRVFYEQYF. The CDR3 region has the DNA TGTGCCAGCAGTTTCAGGCGGGTCTTCTACGAGCAGTACTTC.

This chain links TRBV7-2 with TRBJ2-5; 8 positions agree with TRBD2. Judging by the DNA end, TRBJ2-7 fits better; the J call may be wrong. CDR1 is SGHTA, CDR2 FQGNSA, per germline. The CDR3 totals 15 residues. The DNA for the CDR3 is TGTGCCAGCAGCCCCCGAGCGGGGGTTGAGTACGAGCAGTACTTC. Translation gives CASSPRAGVEYEQYF.

This clonotype showed up many times. The rearrangement uses TRBV3-1 and TRBJ2-1, with 12 bases aligning to TRBD2. Unmatched junction bases numbered 2, after V lost 4 bases and J lost 4 bases. The CDR3 runs 15 residues. Germline V gene lookup returns CDR1 LGHDT and CDR2 YNNKEL (reference sequence). The CDR3 nucleotides read TGTGCCAGCAGCCGCGGGACTAGCGGGTACAATGAGCAGTTCTTC. It yields the protein CASSRGTSGYNEQFF.

This clonotype was detected once. The chain carries TRBV20-1 and TRBJ2-3, with D possibly TRBD2 on 7 matching bases. The V end lost 6 bases, the J end lost 2 bases, and 21 bases lay between the germline ends. Germline CDR1 and CDR2: DFQATT and SNEGSKA (reference sequence). The CDR3 loop spans 16 amino acids. CDR3 sequence: CSASYGGHLLTDTQYF. The CDR3 bases are TGCAGTGCGTCATACGGGGGGCACCTACTCACAGATACGCAGTATTTT.

This clonotype came up a few times. V usage is TRBV4-3 and J usage is TRBJ1-5, with 9 bases matching TRBD1. This CDR3 region has 16 residues. The V and J ends lost 0 bases and 6 bases, in that order; junction bases with no gene match: 6. The germline V gene encodes CDR1 LGHNA and CDR2 YSLEER. The CDR3 protein is CASSQDWDRESQPQHF. CDR3 nucleotides: TGCGCCAGCAGCCAAGATTGGGACAGGGAAAGTCAGCCCCAGCATTTT.

The chain uses TRBV7-2 and TRBJ2-3, with 10 bases fitting TRBD2. The V segment lost 1 base and the J segment 0 bases; nucleotides outside the gene matches: 13. In germline, CDR1 is SGHTA, CDR2 FQGNSA. The CDR3 is made up of 20 amino acids. CDR3 nucleotides: TGTGCCAGCAGCTTAGGCAACGGACTAGCGGTTTCAACTAGCACAGATACGCAGTATTTT. It codes for CASSLGNGLAVSTSTDTQYF.

The chain links TRBV6-5 to TRBJ2-5; 7 bases line up with TRBD1. The germline CDR1 and CDR2 sequences are MNHEY and SVGAGI. The CDR3 extends over 14 amino acids. Unmatched junction bases numbered 10, after V lost 5 bases and J lost 7 bases. The CDR3 sequence is CASSAQTGIGTQYF. The DNA of the CDR3 is TGTGCCAGCAGTGCTCAGACAGGGATCGGGACCCAGTACTTC.

V is TRBV6-1 and J is TRBJ1-6; D is ambiguous. The CDR3 length is 13 residues. The germline V and J ends were trimmed by 1 base and 7 bases, with 5 bases remaining between them. Germline V lookup: CDR1 MNHNS, CDR2 SASEGT. The chain's CDR3 is CASSEGENSPLHF. DNA for the CDR3: TGTGCCAGCAGTGAAGGGGAGAATTCACCCCTCCACTTT.

This clonotype was seen more than once but under ten times. The chain is built from TRBV29-1 and TRBJ2-1, with a tentative D call TRBD2 (6 bases). Per the germline V gene, CDR1 is SQVTM and CDR2 is ANQGSEA. There are 13 residues in the CDR3. V lost 0 bases to trimming and J lost 10 bases, with 13 bases between them. Here the CDR3 reads CSVEEWRGNEQFF. CDR3 sequence (DNA): TGCAGCGTTGAAGAATGGCGGGGAAACGAGCAGTTCTTC.

The rearrangement joins TRBV15 to TRBJ2-4; 11 bases match TRBD1. The V segment lost 3 bases and the J segment 9 bases; nucleotides outside the gene matches: 4. CDR1 is LNHNV and CDR2 is YYDKDF in the germline V gene (reference sequence). CDR3 length: 14 amino acids. The CDR3 DNA sequence: TGTGCCACCAGCAGCGGGACAGGGGGACTCATTCAGTACTTC. It encodes CATSSGTGGLIQYF.

The rearrangement links TRBV3-1 to TRBJ2-1; 8 bases are shared with TRBD2. Germline V gives CDR1 LGHDT, CDR2 YNNKEL (reference sequence). The CDR3 runs to 17 residues. V was pared by 3 bases and J by 7 bases, with 14 bases of the junction left unmatched. CDR3 residues: CASSHRGTSGTRNEQFF. DNA of the CDR3: TGTGCCAGCAGCCACAGGGGTACTAGCGGAACTCGGAATGAGCAGTTCTTC.

The CDR3 loop is CSARRLGGNEQYF. The CDR3 bases are TGCAGTGCCAGGAGGCTAGGAGGAAACGAGCAGTACTTC. The chain carries TRBV20-1 and TRBJ2-7; tentative D call: TRBD2 (5 bases). Germline V lookup: CDR1 DFQATT, CDR2 SNEGSKA (reference sequence). V lost 6 bases to trimming and J lost 5 bases, with 17 bases between them. This CDR3 spans 13 amino acids.

This chain connects TRBV20-1 to TRBJ2-3, with 9 bases matching TRBD1. The CDR3 totals 14 residues. V lost 4 bases and J lost 5; bases outside the gene matches: 7. Germline values: CDR1 DFQATT, CDR2 SNEGSKA (reference sequence). Here the CDR3 DNA reads TGCAGTGCTAAAACAGGGGGCATTGGAGATACGCAGTATTTT. Translating gives CSAKTGGIGDTQYF.

The chain recombines TRBV20-1 with TRBJ2-5; perhaps TRBD1 as D (7 bases). Germline V gives CDR1 DFQATT, CDR2 SNEGSKA (reference sequence). V lost 5 bases, J lost 5 bases, and 15 bases lay in between. The CDR3 runs 13 residues. CDR3 region: CSARRDSRETQYF. The DNA for the CDR3 is TGCAGTGCTCGGAGGGACAGTCGGGAGACCCAGTACTTC.

Only a few counts were recorded for this clonotype. The chain recombines TRBV9 with TRBJ2-1; TRBD2 might be the D (6 bases). Trimming pared 4 bases from V and 10 bases from J, leaving 15 bases between. Germline assignment: CDR1 SGDLS and CDR2 YYNGEE. The CDR3 is 13 amino acids. The DNA of the CDR3 is TGTGCCAGCAGCCCTTCGGCGGGATGGGAGCAGTTCTTC. Translated: CASSPSAGWEQFF. The whole variable domain, remainder taken from reference TRBV9 and TRBJ2-1, is DSGVTQTPKHLITATGQRVTLRCSPRSGDLSVYWYQQSLDQGLQFLIQYYNGEERAKGNILERFSAQQFPDLHSELNLSSLELGDSALYFCASSPSAGWEQFFGPGTRLTVL.

This clonotype occurred once. Here the CDR3 reads CASSYFQSSGNTIYF. In DNA form, the CDR3 reads TGTGCCAGCAGTTACTTCCAGAGCTCTGGAAACACCATATATTTT. V usage is TRBV12-3 or TRBV12-4 and J usage is TRBJ1-3, with D unclear. CDR3 length: 15 residues. The V end was cut by 4 bases, the J end by 0 bases, with 10 bases between.

This clonotype was counted once. The genes are TRBV7-4 and TRBJ1-6; D not resolved. CDR3 length: 14 residues. The V gene lost 3 bases and the J gene lost 8 bases, with 11 bases spanning the gap. Germline V gene sequence: CDR1 SGHVT, CDR2 SQSDAQ. The CDR3 here is CASSFLRSDSPLHF. Here the CDR3 DNA reads TGTGCCAGCAGCTTTCTCCGTTCGGATTCACCCCTCCACTTT.

This chain links TRBV13 with TRBJ1-4; D might be TRBD1 (6 bases). Germline V gene lookup returns CDR1 PRHDT and CDR2 FYEKMQ (reference sequence). The CDR3 runs 14 residues. V dropped 2 bases and J dropped 4 bases, with 8 bases sitting between them. The DNA of the CDR3 is TGTGCCAGCAGCTTATACAGGGATAATGAAAAACTGTTTTTT. Translating it yields CASSLYRDNEKLFF.

Only a few counts were recorded for this clonotype. The chain joins TRBV12-3 or TRBV12-4 to TRBJ2-4; a weak D match, TRBD1 (5 bases). V lost 7 bases, J lost 3 bases, and 13 bases lay in between. The CDR3 runs to 14 residues. CDR3 coding DNA: TGTGCCAGCAAGAAACAGGCGAACAAAAACATTCAGTACTTC. Its protein is CASKKQANKNIQYF.